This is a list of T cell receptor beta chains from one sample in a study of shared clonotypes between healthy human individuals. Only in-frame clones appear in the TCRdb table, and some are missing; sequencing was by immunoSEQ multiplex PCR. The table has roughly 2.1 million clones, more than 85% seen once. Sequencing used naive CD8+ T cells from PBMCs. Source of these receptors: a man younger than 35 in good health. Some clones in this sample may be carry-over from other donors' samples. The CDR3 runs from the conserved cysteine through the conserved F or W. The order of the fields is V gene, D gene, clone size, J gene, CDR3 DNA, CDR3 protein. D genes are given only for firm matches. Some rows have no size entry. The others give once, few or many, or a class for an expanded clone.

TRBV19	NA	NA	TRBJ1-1	TGTGCCAGTAGTATCAACAGGAACCAGTTAAGGAACACTGAAGCTTTCTTT	CASSINRNQLRNTEAFF
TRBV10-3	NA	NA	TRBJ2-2	TGTGCCACCGCCGGAGGGCCGGGCACCGGGGAGCTGTTTTTT	CATAGGPGTGELFF
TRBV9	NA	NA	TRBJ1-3	TGTGCCAGCAGCGTAGGAGAAGGGATACTCTCTGGAAACACCATATATTTT	CASSVGEGILSGNTIYF
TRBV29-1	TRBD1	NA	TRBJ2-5	TGCAGCGTTTGGGACAGGGGGCTCGATGCCCCAGAGACCCAGTACTTC	CSVWDRGLDAPETQYF
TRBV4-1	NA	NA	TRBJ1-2	TGCGCCAGCAGCCAAGGGACCCCCTATGGCTACACCTTC	CASSQGTPYGYTF
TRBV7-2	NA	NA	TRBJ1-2	TGTGCCAGCAGCTTACGGTCAATAGTCGGTCGGGCGGACTATGGCTACACCTTC	CASSLRSIVGRADYGYTF
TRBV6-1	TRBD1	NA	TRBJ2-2	TGTGCCAGCAGTGACCCGACAGGGAGAAACGAACCTATCACCGGGGAGCTGTTTTTT	CASSDPTGRNEPITGELFF
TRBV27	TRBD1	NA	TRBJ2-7	TGTGCCAGCAGCCCAAGACAGGGTAGCTACGAGCAGTACTTC	CASSPRQGSYEQYF
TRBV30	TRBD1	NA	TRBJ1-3	TGTGCCTGGAGTGACGAGGGGGCGGGAAACACCATATATTTT	CAWSDEGAGNTIYF
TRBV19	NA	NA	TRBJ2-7	TGTGCCAGTAGTAACCGCTTCGCAGGGTCCGACGAGCAGTACTTC	CASSNRFAGSDEQYF
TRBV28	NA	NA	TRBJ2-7	TGTGCCAGCAGTGGTACAGGGTCCTACGAGCAGTACTTC	CASSGTGSYEQYF
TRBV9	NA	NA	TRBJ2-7	TGTGCCAGCAGCGTAGCTGGGGGAACCGAGCAGTACTTC	CASSVAGGTEQYF
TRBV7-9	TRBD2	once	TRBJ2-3	TGTGCCAGCAGCTCCTACTTGACTAGCGGGGCCGTCACAGATACGCAGTATTTT	CASSSYLTSGAVTDTQYF
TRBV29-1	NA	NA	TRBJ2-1	TGCAGCGTCCCCCCCACGGCTTGGAGGACCCCTTCCTCCTACAATGAGCAGTTCTTC	CSVPPTAWRTPSSYNEQFF
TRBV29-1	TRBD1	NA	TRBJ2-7	TGCAGCGTTGAGACGGACAGGGGCCTTTCCTACGAGCAGTACTTC	CSVETDRGLSYEQYF
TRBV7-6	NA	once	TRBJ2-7	TGTGCCAGCAGCAGCCGAGAGCCCCTGGTGGACGAGCAGTACTTC	CASSSREPLVDEQYF
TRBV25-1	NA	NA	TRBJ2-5	TGTGCCAGCAGTGAATATAAAGGCGAAGAGACCCAGTACTTC	CASSEYKGEETQYF
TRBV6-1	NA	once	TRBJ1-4	TGTGCCAGCAGTGATTTTGGTCGGAATGAAAAACTGTTTTTT	CASSDFGRNEKLFF
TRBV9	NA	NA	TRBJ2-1	TGTGCCAGCAGCGTAGACGACTCCTACAATGAGCAGTTCTTC	CASSVDDSYNEQFF
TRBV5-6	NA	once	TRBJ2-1	TGTGCCAGCAGCTTGGGGACGTACAATGAGCAGTTCTTC	CASSLGTYNEQFF
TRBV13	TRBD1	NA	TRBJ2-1	TGTGCCAGCAGCCCCGGGACAGGGATATGGCGTGAGCAGTTCTTC	CASSPGTGIWREQFF
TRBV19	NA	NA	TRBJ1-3	TGTGCCAGTAGTCCTCTCCGGACTGGCGAGGGAAACACCATATATTTT	CASSPLRTGEGNTIYF
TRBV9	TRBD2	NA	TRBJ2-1	TGTGCCAGCAGCGCCAACACCCTAGCGGGAGGCTCGTTTGATGAGCAGTTCTTC	CASSANTLAGGSFDEQFF
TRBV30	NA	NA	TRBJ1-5	TGTGCCTGGAGTACGTCGTCAGGGGTTGCGGATCAGCCCCAGCATTTT	CAWSTSSGVADQPQHF
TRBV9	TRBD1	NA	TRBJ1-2	TGTGCCAGCAGCGTAGGGAGGGGGCGTGATGGCTACACCTTC	CASSVGRGRDGYTF
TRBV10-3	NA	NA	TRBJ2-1	TGTGCCATCAGTGCTGGACTGGGCGGCAATGAGCAGTTCTTC	CAISAGLGGNEQFF
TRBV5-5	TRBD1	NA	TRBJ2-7	TGTGCCAGCAGCATTCGGGACAGGGGACTCTACGAGCAGTACTTC	CASSIRDRGLYEQYF
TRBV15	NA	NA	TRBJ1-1	TGTGCCACCAGCCTCGGCCCGCTGGGGGCGAACACTGAAGCTTTCTTT	CATSLGPLGANTEAFF
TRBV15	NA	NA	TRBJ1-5	TGTGCCACCAGCAGAGATCTGGCAGGGTCTCAGCCCCAGCATTTT	CATSRDLAGSQPQHF
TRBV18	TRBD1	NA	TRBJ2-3	TGTGCCAGCTCACGCGAGGGACAGGGTACAGATACGCAGTATTTT	CASSREGQGTDTQYF
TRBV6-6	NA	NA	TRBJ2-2	TGTGCCAGCAGTCCGTACACCGGGGAGCTGTTTTTT	CASSPYTGELFF
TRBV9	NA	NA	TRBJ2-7	TGTGCCAGCAGCCCTGGGGGGGGCTCCTCCTACGAGCAGTACTTC	CASSPGGGSSYEQYF
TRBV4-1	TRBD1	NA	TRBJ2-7	TGCGCCAGCAGCCAAGGGGGACAGGGGACCTACGAGCAGTACTTC	CASSQGGQGTYEQYF
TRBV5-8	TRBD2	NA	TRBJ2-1	TGTGCCAGCAGCCTGGGACCGACTAGCGCATACAATGAGCAGTTCTTC	CASSLGPTSAYNEQFF
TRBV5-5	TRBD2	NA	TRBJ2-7	TGTGCCAGCAGCTTGTCAGTAGCGGGAGGCGTCGAGCAGTACTTC	CASSLSVAGGVEQYF
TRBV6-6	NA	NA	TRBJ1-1	TGTGCCAGCAGTTATTTGAGTCAGAGCACTGAAGCTTTCTTT	CASSYLSQSTEAFF
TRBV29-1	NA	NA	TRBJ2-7	TGCAGCGTTGGACGGGCCTACGAGCAGTACTTC	CSVGRAYEQYF
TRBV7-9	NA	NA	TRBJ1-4	TGTGCCAGCAGCTTAGGGGGGCTGTATGAAAAACTGTTTTTT	CASSLGGLYEKLFF
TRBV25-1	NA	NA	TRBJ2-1	TGTGCCAGCAGTGATTCCCTGGGGGGAAGCTCCTACAATGAGCAGTTCTTC	CASSDSLGGSSYNEQFF
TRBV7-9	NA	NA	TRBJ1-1	TGTGCCAGCAGACCGCCAGGGGTTCGGACTGAAGCTTTCTTT	CASRPPGVRTEAFF
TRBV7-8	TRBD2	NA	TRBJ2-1	TGTGCCAGCAGCTTAGTTGCGGGAGAGTGGAATGAGCAGTTCTTC	CASSLVAGEWNEQFF
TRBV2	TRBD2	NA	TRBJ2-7	TGTGCCAGCAGTGATTATAGCGGGAACTACGAGCAGTACTTC	CASSDYSGNYEQYF
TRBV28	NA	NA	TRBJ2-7	TGTGCCAGCAGCCTGTTTCCCGACTACGAGCAGTACTTC	CASSLFPDYEQYF
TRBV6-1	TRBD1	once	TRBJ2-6	TGTGCCAGCAGTGAGGGACAGCTTAGTCCTGGGGCCAACGTCCTGACTTTC	CASSEGQLSPGANVLTF
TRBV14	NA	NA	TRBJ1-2	TGTGCCAGCAGCCAAGACCTCTTTGCGGGTGGCTACACCTTC	CASSQDLFAGGYTF
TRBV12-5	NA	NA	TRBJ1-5	TGTGCTAGTGGTTTGGTATGGGCGGGGAGCCGAAGCAATCAGCCCCAGCATTTT	CASGLVWAGSRSNQPQHF
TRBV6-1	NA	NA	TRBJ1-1	TGTGCCAGCAGTGAGGGGGAGATCGCTGAAGCTTTCTTT	CASSEGEIAEAFF
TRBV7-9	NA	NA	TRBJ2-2	TGTGCCAGCAGCTCCGGGGCAAACACCGGGGAGCTGTTTTTT	CASSSGANTGELFF
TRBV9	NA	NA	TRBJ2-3	TGTGCCAGCAGCGTAGGGAGAGGGGGACATAGCACAGATACGCAGTATTTT	CASSVGRGGHSTDTQYF
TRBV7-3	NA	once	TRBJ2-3	TGTGCCAGCAGCCCGATCACAGATACGCAGTATTTT	CASSPITDTQYF
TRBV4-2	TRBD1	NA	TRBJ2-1	TGTGCCAGCAGCCCACCGGGGACAGGGCCCAATGAGCAGTTCTTC	CASSPPGTGPNEQFF
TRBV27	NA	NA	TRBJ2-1	TGTGCCAGCAGCGAAGGCTCCTACAATGAGCAGTTCTTC	CASSEGSYNEQFF
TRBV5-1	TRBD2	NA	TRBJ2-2	TGCGCCAGCAGCCCTAGCGGGAGGGCCCCCGGGGAGCTGTTTTTT	CASSPSGRAPGELFF
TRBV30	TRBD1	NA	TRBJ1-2	TGTGCCTGGACTCGAGGGACAGGCTCGTATGGCTACACCTTC	CAWTRGTGSYGYTF
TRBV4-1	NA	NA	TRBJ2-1	TGCGCCAGCAGCCAACACTACAATGAGCAGTTCTTC	CASSQHYNEQFF
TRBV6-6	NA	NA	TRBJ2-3	TGTGCCAGCAGTTACACGAACACAGATACGCAGTATTTT	CASSYTNTDTQYF
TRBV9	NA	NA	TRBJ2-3	TGTGCCAGCAGCCCTCAGGGGTCTAGCACAGATACGCAGTATTTT	CASSPQGSSTDTQYF
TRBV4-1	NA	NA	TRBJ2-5	TGCGCCAGCAGCCAACTAGGGGGGGCGGCAGAGACCCAGTACTTC	CASSQLGGAAETQYF